This T cell receptor (beta chain) derives from a study of OX40 agonist ivuxolimab in advanced cancers. Study-wide findings and caveats: Normalized T-cell clonal expansion was also low in some nonresponders.

With regard to this clone: Its specificity is not known.

The CDR3 has 16 residues. Germline V CDR1 and CDR2: SQVTM, ANQGSEA. V was cut by 0 bases and J by 4 bases, with 15 bases left in between. Repertoires were generated with immunoSEQ multiplex PCR, while TCRdb's copy carries only in-frame clones and drops some. The sample yields under 70,000 clones, 92% seen once. Systemic immunosuppression or autoimmune disease history was grounds to exclude patients. Sampled blood was obtained at baseline, cycle 4 day 1, and cycle 7 day 1. The chain combines TRBV29-1 with TRBJ2-2, with a tentative D call TRBD1 (6 bases). Sequencing used CD4+ or CD8+ T cells sorted from blood, obtained in a trial of the OX40 agonist ivuxolimab. The receptor comes from an adult with an advanced solid tumor such as melanoma, head and neck, liver or kidney cancer. The CDR3 spells CSVEEATGFSTGELFF. The DNA for the CDR3 is TGCAGCGTTGAAGAGGCTACAGGGTTTAGCACCGGGGAGCTGTTTTTT.